The rows below give T cell receptor beta chains drawn from one sample of a study of T cell repertoires in cytomegalovirus infection. TCRdb fed the reads into MiXCR, producing one record per CDR3 protein. The sample has approximately 250,000 distinct CDR3 sequences, around 8.7% seen once. The specimen sequenced was PBMCs. These receptors came from a human donor in good health (CMV status not recorded). Some clones in this sample may be carry-over from other donors' samples. The CDR3 runs from the conserved cysteine through the conserved F or W. D genes are given only for firm matches. Size values are once, few and many counts, or a class for expanded clones, and some rows have none.

>14|TRBJ2-1|TRBD2|many|TRBV7-6
TGTGCCAGCAGCTTGATCAGCGGGGGCGATGAGCAGTTCTTC
CASSLISGGDEQFF
>16|TRBJ2-7|TRBD1|many|TRBV7-2
TGTGCCAGCAGCTTAGTCGGGACAGGGAAATTCTACGAGCAGTACTTC
CASSLVGTGKFYEQYF
>12|TRBJ2-5|-|-|TRBV11-2
TGTGCCAGCAGCTTAGAAGGGAAGACCCAGTACTTC
CASSLEGKTQYF
>15|TRBJ1-6|-|many|TRBV12-3/TRBV12-4
TGTGCCAGCAGTAAACACGCAGGGACGAATTCACCCCTCCACTTT
CASSKHAGTNSPLHF
>14|TRBJ2-1|-|many|TRBV20-1
TGCAGTGCCAGGAATCGACAGGACTACAATGAGCAGTTCTTC
CSARNRQDYNEQFF
>14|TRBJ1-6|-|few|TRBV14
TGTGCCAGCAGCCAAGCACAGCTCAATTCACCCCTCCACTTT
CASSQAQLNSPLHF
>16|TRBJ1-2|-|-|TRBV27
TGTGCCAGCAGTTTAGTCCCCCCCCCCGGAAACTATGGCTACACCTTC
CASSLVPPPGNYGYTF
>13|TRBJ2-1|-|many|TRBV6-2/TRBV6-3
TGTGCCAGCAGTTTCGAAATGTACAATGAGCAGTTCTTC
CASSFEMYNEQFF
>12|TRBJ1-3|TRBD1|many|TRBV7-2
TGTGCCAGCGGGACAGCCGGAAACACCATATATTTT
CASGTAGNTIYF
>17|TRBJ2-3|TRBD1|few|TRBV20-1
TGCAGTGCTATGTCAGCTGCAGGGGGCTTTGGTAAAGATACGCAGTATTTT
CSAMSAAGGFGKDTQYF
>15|TRBJ2-7|TRBD1|many|TRBV7-2
TGTGCCAGCAGCTTCCAACAGGGGGTTGTCGACGAGCAGTACTTC
CASSFQQGVVDEQYF
>15|TRBJ2-7|TRBD2|many|TRBV7-2
TGTGCCAGCAGCTTAGGTCCGGGAGGCACCTACGAGCAGTACTTC
CASSLGPGGTYEQYF
>12|TRBJ1-6|-|many|TRBV11-2
TGTGCCAGCAGCACGGAACGATCACCCCTCCACTTT
CASSTERSPLHF
>15|TRBJ1-2|TRBD1|many|TRBV7-8
TGTGCCAGCAGCTTAGCGACAGGGGGGAGCTATGGCTACACCTTC
CASSLATGGSYGYTF
>17|TRBJ2-1|TRBD2|few|TRBV20-1
TGCAGTGCTCCTACAACAGGGGAACTAGCGGGGTACAATGAGCAGTTCTTC
CSAPTTGELAGYNEQFF
>16|TRBJ2-2|-|many|TRBV11-2
TGTGCCAGCAGCTACCGCCAGCTGACAGACACCGGGGAGCTGTTTTTT
CASSYRQLTDTGELFF
>14|TRBJ1-1|-|-|TRBV7-9
TGTGCCAGCAGCGAATACAGGGAGAACACTGAAGCTTTCTTT
CASSEYRENTEAFF
>17|TRBJ1-5|-|many|TRBV6-6
TGTGCCAGCAGTTACTCGACAGGAAGTTATAGCAATCAGCCCCAGCATTTT
CASSYSTGSYSNQPQHF
>18|TRBJ2-6|TRBD1|-|TRBV6-6
TGTGCCAGCACCCATACGACAGGGGGCGGATCTGGGGCCAACGTCCTGACTTTC
CASTHTTGGGSGANVLTF
>12|TRBJ1-3|-|-|TRBV12-3/TRBV12-4
TGTGCCAGCAGTTTATTCGGAAACACCATATATTTT
CASSLFGNTIYF
>12|TRBJ1-6|-|many|TRBV7-2
TGTGCCAGCAGCTTAATCGATTCACCCCTCCACTTT
CASSLIDSPLHF
>15|TRBJ2-7|-|many|TRBV7-2
TGTGCCAGCAGCTTGGGGCCTTCCAGCTCCTACGAGCAGTACTTC
CASSLGPSSSYEQYF
>17|TRBJ2-6|-|many|TRBV7-2
TGTGCCAGCAGCTCTACCGGGACTCCTTCTGGGGCCAACGTCCTGACTTTC
CASSSTGTPSGANVLTF
>16|TRBJ2-4|-|many|TRBV19
TGTGCCAGTAGTACCCCCGTCGGGGGGCGCGTCTACATTCAGTACTTC
CASSTPVGGRVYIQYF
>16|TRBJ1-1|TRBD1|many|TRBV7-2
TGTGCCAGCAGCCCAGGGGGCGGACAGAAGAACACTGAAGCTTTCTTT
CASSPGGGQKNTEAFF
>15|TRBJ1-1|-|many|TRBV7-2
TGTGCCAGCAGCCGAAGCACAGGCTACGCAACTGAAGCTTTCTTT
CASSRSTGYATEAFF
>13|TRBJ2-5|-|few|TRBV7-2
TGTGCCAGCAGCAGGCCCGGGGAAGAGACCCAGTACTTC
CASSRPGEETQYF
>13|TRBJ2-2|-|few|TRBV5-5
TGTGCCAGCAGTCGTACAGATACCGGGGAGCTGTTTTTT
CASSRTDTGELFF
>12|TRBJ2-7|TRBD1|many|TRBV28
TGTGCCAGCAGCCAGACAGGGGGGGAGCAGTACTTC
CASSQTGGEQYF
>15|TRBJ1-1|TRBD1|many|TRBV4-2
TGTGCCAGCAGCCAAGATGTTGGGACAGGGCGTGAAGCTTTCTTT
CASSQDVGTGREAFF
>14|TRBJ1-5|-|many|TRBV12-3/TRBV12-4
TGTGCCAGCAGTTTAAGCAGTCCCAATCAGCCCCAGCATTTT
CASSLSSPNQPQHF
>15|TRBJ2-1|-|many|TRBV2
TGTGCCAGCAGTCCCACTAGTGATTCCTACAATGAGCAGTTCTTC
CASSPTSDSYNEQFF
>12|TRBJ2-4|-|-|TRBV3-1
TGTGCCAGCAGCCAAGTCCGAAACATTCAGTACTTC
CASSQVRNIQYF
>15|TRBJ1-1|-|many|TRBV20-1
TGCAGTGCTAGAACCCGCCGGGGACGGAACACTGAAGCTTTCTTT
CSARTRRGRNTEAFF
>16|TRBJ2-7|TRBD1|many|TRBV10-2
TGCGCCAGCAGTGACCATGGACAGGCAAGAACCTACGAGCAGTACTTC
CASSDHGQARTYEQYF
>15|TRBJ1-5|TRBD1|-|TRBV12-3/TRBV12-4
TGTGCCAGCAGTGATCAGGGGGGCGGTAATCAGCCCCAGCATTTT
CASSDQGGGNQPQHF
>13|TRBJ1-1|-|few|TRBV5-6
TGTGCCAGCACCAAACTGCGAAGTACTGAAGCTTTCTTT
CASTKLRSTEAFF
>14|TRBJ2-3|-|many|TRBV19
TGTGCCAGTAGAACGGAGGGGGCAGCAGATACGCAGTATTTT
CASRTEGAADTQYF
>14|TRBJ1-1|-|few|TRBV6-6
TGTGCCAGCACCATATACAGGGTGAACACTGAAGCTTTCTTT
CASTIYRVNTEAFF
>16|TRBJ1-2|TRBD1|many|TRBV19
TGTGCCAGTAAAAGGCAGGGGGACCTTAATACCTATGGCTACACCTTC
CASKRQGDLNTYGYTF
>13|TRBJ2-5|-|many|TRBV7-2
TGTGCCAGCAGCTTAGCGGAGAAAAGGCACCAGTACTTC
CASSLAEKRHQYF